The next 24 T cell receptor beta chains were all read from a single sample in a study of a mutant IDH1 vaccine in newly diagnosed glioma. The time point denotes: week 5, during vaccination. Doses of 300 ug of mutant IDH1 20-mer peptide were given with topical imiquimod. Profiling relied on immunoSEQ multiplex PCR, and the TCRdb table lists in-frame clones only, not all of them. Among 25,000 to 30,000 clones listed, 87% were seen once. No antigen is known for these receptors. The sequencing used peripheral blood mononuclear cells (PBMCs), collected from a glioma patient whose treatment included an IDH1 peptide vaccine. These receptors all come from a middle-aged woman with glioma. Some clones in this sample may be carry-over from other donors' samples.

V usage is TRBV7-2 and J usage is TRBJ2-3; D is possibly TRBD2 (6 bases). CDR1 and CDR2 (germline): SGHTA, FQGNSA. Between the trimmed V and J ends, which lost 0 bases and 1 base, there was a span of 14 bases. This CDR3 region has 17 residues. The CDR3 DNA sequence: TGTGCCAGCAGCTTAGCAGTCGTCCGCGGGGGCACAGATACGCAGTATTTT. It encodes CASSLAVVRGGTDTQYF.

This chain joins TRBV18 and TRBJ1-2, with a possible D match to TRBD1 (6 bases). Trimming pared 3 bases from V and 4 bases from J, leaving 9 bases between. The CDR3 has 13 residues. Germline CDR1 and CDR2: KGHSH and LQKENI. The CDR3 DNA reads as TGTGCCAGCTCACCGGAAGGGGGCTATGGCTACACCTTC. This gives the protein CASSPEGGYGYTF.

The V call is TRBV5-6, the J call TRBJ2-1, with D perhaps being TRBD1 or TRBD2 (5 bases each). CDR3 length equals 12 residues. CDR1 and CDR2 from the germline V gene are SGHDT and YYEEEE. V was clipped by 2 bases and J by 14 bases, with 14 bases between them. CDR3 nucleotides: TGTGCCAGCAGCTTAAGGGGACGGTTAGAGTTCTTC. Encoded protein: CASSLRGRLEFF.

The chain combines TRBV14 with TRBJ2-1, with TRBD2 matching over 7 bases. This CDR3 has 15 amino acids. Germline CDR1 reads SGHDN; CDR2 reads FVKESK. V lost 4 bases and J lost 5; bases outside the gene matches: 8. The CDR3 reads CASSLRGGRHNEQFF. CDR3 in DNA: TGTGCCAGCAGCCTAAGGGGAGGGCGCCACAATGAGCAGTTCTTC.

The J gene is TRBJ2-1, the V gene TRBV7-8; no clear D. Germline V gene sequence: CDR1 SGHVS, CDR2 FQNEAQ. Trimming removed 1 base at V and 4 bases at J, with 8 bases between. The CDR3 totals 14 residues. CDR3 sequence reads: CASSLVDVYNEQFF. DNA of the CDR3: TGTGCCAGCAGCTTAGTTGACGTATACAATGAGCAGTTCTTC. Together with reference TRBV7-8 and TRBJ2-1, the CDR3 gives the full variable domain: GAGVSQSPRYKVAKRGQDVALRCDPISGHVSLFWYQQALGQGPEFLTYFQNEAQLDKSGLPSDRFFAERPEGSVSTLKIQRTQQEDSAVYLCASSLVDVYNEQFFGPGTRLTVL.

This chain connects TRBV27 to TRBJ1-1; a weak D match, TRBD1 (5 bases). The V end was cut by 4 bases, the J end by 7 bases, with 13 bases between. Germline CDR1 is MNHEY and CDR2 is SMNVEV (reference sequence). CDR3 length equals 13 residues. CDR3 sequence: CASSWGEGGEAFF. The CDR3 nucleotides are TGTGCCAGCAGTTGGGGGGAAGGCGGTGAAGCTTTCTTT.

The rearrangement joins TRBV18 to TRBJ2-7; no definite D call. Germline loops: CDR1 KGHSH, CDR2 LQKENI. V lost 6 bases and J 4 bases, leaving 10 bases between the germline ends. This CDR3 comprises 12 residues. The CDR3 protein is CASSPDTYEQYF. CDR3 DNA sequence: TGTGCCAGCTCCCCTGATACTTACGAGCAGTACTTC.

This clone was counted once. The chain employs TRBV9 and TRBJ2-7; 9 bases are a match to TRBD1. The CDR3 covers 15 residues. Germline V gene data show CDR1 as SGDLS and CDR2 as YYNGEE. The V gene end was trimmed by 4 bases and the J gene end by 3 bases; junction bases not matched to a gene: 8. This CDR3 reads CASSHPKTGGYEQYF. CDR3 bases: TGTGCCAGCAGCCACCCCAAGACAGGGGGCTACGAGCAGTACTTC.

This chain joins TRBV4-3 and TRBJ1-2; D call uncertain. Trimming pared 5 bases from V and 4 bases from J, leaving 8 bases between. CDR3 length: 12 residues. CDR1 and CDR2 (germline): LGHNA, YSLEER. CDR3 amino acids: CASSERGYGYTF. The CDR3, as DNA: TGCGCCAGCAGCGAACGTGGCTATGGCTACACCTTC.

The gene calls are TRBV4-1 and TRBJ2-5, with D possibly being TRBD1 or TRBD2 (6 bases each). CDR3 length: 14 residues. V gave up 3 bases and J gave up 4 bases, with 12 bases separating them. Per the germline V gene, CDR1 is MGHRA and CDR2 is YSYEKL. The CDR3 bases are TGCGCCAGCAGCCACCTGGGGGGCTTAGAGACCCAGTACTTC. Residues: CASSHLGGLETQYF.

Only a few counts were recorded for this clone. CDR3 sequence: CASTTTGLNTEAFF. CDR3 nucleotides: TGTGCCAGCACGACGACAGGGTTGAACACTGAAGCTTTCTTT. The chain links TRBV28 to TRBJ1-1; 7 bases match TRBD1. Germline V lookup: CDR1 MDHEN, CDR2 SYDVKM. CDR3 length: 14 amino acids. Trimming at V came to 7 bases and at J to 0 bases, leaving 5 bases not matched to a gene.

The chain employs TRBV19 and TRBJ1-5; D is unresolved. The CDR3 length is 18 residues. The germline CDR1 and CDR2 sequences are LNHDA and SQIVND (reference sequence). With 5 bases removed from V and 4 bases from J, the gap between germline ends came to 24 bases. Here the CDR3 reads CASSPPDRFQLANQPQHF. CDR3 DNA: TGTGCCAGTAGTCCCCCGGATCGGTTTCAGTTAGCGAATCAGCCCCAGCATTTT.

The V gene is TRBV4-1, the J gene TRBJ2-7; D remains unclear. Germline CDR1 reads MGHRA; CDR2 reads YSYEKL. Trimming removed 4 bases from V and 1 base from J, with 14 bases in between. This CDR3 has 15 residues. In nucleotides, the CDR3 is TGCGCCAGCAGCCGTCGGTGGGTAGGATCCTACGAGCAGTACTTC. It specifies CASSRRWVGSYEQYF.

CDR3 in DNA: TGTGCCAGCAGCTTCCCCACAGGGTCTGGAAACACCATATATTTT. This translates into CASSFPTGSGNTIYF. This rearrangement joins TRBV7-2 to TRBJ1-3, with D possibly matching TRBD1 (6 bases). Germline CDR1 is SGHTA and CDR2 is FQGNSA. Trimming pared 3 bases from V and 1 base from J, leaving 10 bases between. CDR3 length equals 15 residues.

The V gene is TRBV10-3, the J gene TRBJ2-1; 8 nucleotides agree with TRBD1. The germline CDR1 and CDR2 sequences are ENHRY and SYGVKD. The CDR3 runs to 17 residues. Trimming cost V 3 bases and J 0 bases; bases outside gene matches: 7. CDR3 in DNA: TGTGCCATCAGTGATAATAGGGACAGGAGCTCCTACAATGAGCAGTTCTTC. It encodes CAISDNRDRSSYNEQFF.

This sequence joins TRBV5-1 and TRBJ2-7, with TRBD2 matching over 10 bases. CDR3 length equals 14 residues. The junction had 5 bases not matched to a gene; V was cut back by 4 bases and J by 4 bases. Germline values: CDR1 SGHRS, CDR2 YFSETQ. CDR3: CASSTLAGEYEQYF. CDR3 sequence (DNA): TGCGCCAGCAGCACGCTAGCGGGAGAATACGAGCAGTACTTC.

The chain couples TRBV28 to TRBJ2-3, with D unresolved. The germline CDR1 and CDR2 sequences are MDHEN and SYDVKM. CDR3 size: 14 residues. Trimming pared 8 bases from V and 4 bases from J, leaving 16 bases between. Here the CDR3 reads CASFAIFTPDTQYF. As DNA, the CDR3 is TGTGCCAGCTTTGCTATTTTTACCCCAGATACGCAGTATTTT.

The chain is built from TRBV10-3 and TRBJ1-1; D gene uncertain. V was shortened by 2 bases and J by 0 bases, with 4 bases between the two germline ends. Looked up from germline, CDR1 is ENHRY and CDR2 is SYGVKD. The CDR3 is made up of 13 amino acids. The DNA for the CDR3 is TGTGCCATCAGTGAGAGAATGAACACTGAAGCTTTCTTT. Its protein is CAISERMNTEAFF.

The J gene is TRBJ1-1, the V gene TRBV10-3, with 7 bases that match TRBD1. The CDR3 totals 12 residues. The V gene end was trimmed by 10 bases and the J gene end by 5 bases; junction bases not matched to a gene: 7. Germline assignment: CDR1 ENHRY and CDR2 SYGVKD. CDR3 residues: CATREGQTEAFF. The CDR3 DNA follows: TGTGCCACTCGAGAGGGACAGACTGAAGCTTTCTTT.

V usage is TRBV28 and J usage is TRBJ1-2; D unresolved. The germline V and J ends were trimmed by 1 base and 4 bases, with 13 bases remaining between them. Germline V gene lookup returns CDR1 MDHEN and CDR2 SYDVKM. The length of the CDR3 is 15 residues. Written as DNA, the CDR3 is TGTGCCAGCAGTTTATTTGTCAACGGTCGCTATGGCTACACCTTC. Its translation: CASSLFVNGRYGYTF.

This chain uses TRBV5-1 with TRBJ2-7; 10 positions agree with TRBD1. V dropped 7 bases and J dropped 3; count of bases not matched to a gene: 4. This CDR3 is 13 amino acids long. Germline values: CDR1 SGHRS, CDR2 YFSETQ. The CDR3 region is CASSGTGVYEQYF. The CDR3 DNA sequence: TGCGCCAGCTCCGGGACAGGGGTCTACGAGCAGTACTTC.

CDR3 bases: TGCGCCAGCAGCCGCCCCGGGACAGGGGGCCGGGGCACTGAAGCTTTCTTT. Translation: CASSRPGTGGRGTEAFF. This chain connects TRBV5-1 to TRBJ1-1, with 12 bases fitting TRBD1. Trimming at V came to 4 bases and at J to 4 bases, leaving 11 bases not matched to a gene. The CDR3 length is 17 residues. The V gene's germline CDR1 is SGHRS and CDR2 YFSETQ. The entire variable domain, with the rest obtained from reference TRBV5-1 and TRBJ1-1, is as follows: KAGVTQTPRYLIKTRGQQVTLSCSPISGHRSVSWYQQTPGQGLQFLFEYFSETQRNKGNFPGRFSGRQFSNSRSEMNVSTLELGDSALYLCASSRPGTGGRGTEAFFGQGTRLTVV.

The sample holds one count of this clone. The J gene is TRBJ2-5, the V gene TRBV4-1, with D possibly TRBD2 on 5 matching bases. The CDR3 is made up of 15 amino acids. CDR1 and CDR2 from the germline V gene are MGHRA and YSYEKL. Trimming shortened V by 1 base and J by 5 bases, and 14 bases separated the two germline ends. DNA of the CDR3: TGCGCCAGCAGCCAAGGGGCTAGCATAGGCGAGACCCAGTACTTC. Translating gives CASSQGASIGETQYF.

This clone occurred once. The chain couples TRBV5-1 to TRBJ2-2; 7 positions match TRBD1. The germline V gene has CDR1 SGHRS and CDR2 YFSETQ. The CDR3 consists of 16 residues. The ends lost 4 bases at V and 4 bases at J; junction bases unmatched: 10. The CDR3 sequence is CASSPERQGVTGELFF. The CDR3, as DNA: TGCGCCAGCAGCCCGGAGCGGCAGGGGGTCACCGGGGAGCTGTTTTTT.